The 12 T cell receptor beta chains below all came from one sample that was sequenced in a study of blood T cell repertoires in COVID-19. This table comes from immunoSEQ multiplex PCR, and its TCRdb copy is limited to in-frame clones, with some not included. The sample yields about 24,000 clones, about 89% seen once. The sequenced sample consisted of peripheral blood. The receptors come from a man aged 65 to 79 with acute or convalescent COVID-19.

The V call is TRBV11-2, the J call TRBJ2-4; TRBD2 aligns across 9 bases. Looked up from germline, CDR1 is SGHAT and CDR2 is FQNNGV. This CDR3 has 19 residues. Germline trimming cut 5 bases from V and 6 bases from J; bases unmatched to any gene: 20. The CDR3 DNA reads as TGTGCCAGCAGCCGTGTGAGCAGCGGGGGGACCTACACCACAAACATTCAGTACTTC. It codes for CASSRVSSGGTYTTNIQYF.

The chain is built from TRBV7-9 and TRBJ1-4; TRBD1 aligns across 10 bases. With 5 bases clipped from V and 6 bases from J, the junction kept 6 bases outside the gene matches. The CDR3 has 15 residues. Germline lookup yields CDR1 SEHNR and CDR2 FQNEAQ (reference sequence). This chain's CDR3 is CASSPGTGVDEKLFF. For the CDR3, the DNA is TGTGCCAGCAGCCCAGGGACAGGGGTGGATGAAAAACTGTTTTTT.

The rearrangement links TRBV5-5 to TRBJ1-1; D unresolved. This CDR3 has 15 residues. V lost 2 bases, J lost 8 bases, and 19 bases lay in between. The germline CDR1 and CDR2 sequences are SGHKS and YYEKEE (reference sequence). CDR3 amino acids: CASSFLSPARGEAFF. CDR3 coding DNA: TGTGCCAGCAGCTTTCTATCTCCCGCAAGAGGGGAAGCTTTCTTT.

The chain is built from TRBV5-1 and TRBJ1-6; D possibly corresponds to TRBD1 (5 bases). The CDR3 has 16 amino acids. V lost 4 bases and J 4 bases, leaving 15 bases between the germline ends. The germline CDR1 and CDR2 sequences are SGHRS and YFSETQ. The CDR3 loop reads CASSPRGGGYNSPLHF. The CDR3 bases are TGCGCCAGCAGCCCGCGTGGGGGAGGATATAATTCACCCCTCCACTTT.

The sample holds a few counts of this clone. The chain uses TRBV11-3 and TRBJ2-6; D gene unclear. Germline V gives CDR1 SGHNT, CDR2 YENEEA. The CDR3 sequence is 15 residues long. The V end lost 5 bases, the J end lost 2 bases, and 10 bases lay between the germline ends. The CDR3 DNA reads as TGTGCCAGCAGCCCCGGGTCAACTGGGGCCAACGTCCTGACTTTC. Translated: CASSPGSTGANVLTF.

The chain is built from TRBV29-1 and TRBJ2-7; 7 bases map to TRBD1. The trim removed 5 bases at V and 1 base at J, leaving 5 bases unmatched. From germline, CDR1 is SQVTM and CDR2 ANQGSEA. The CDR3 covers 13 residues. CDR3 coding DNA: TGCAGCGTTCACAGGGGTCCTTCCTACGAGCAGTACTTC. Protein: CSVHRGPSYEQYF.

This chain connects TRBV28 to TRBJ1-1; D might be TRBD1 (6 bases). CDR1 and CDR2 (germline): MDHEN, SYDVKM. With 4 bases removed from V and 1 base from J, the gap between germline ends came to 10 bases. This CDR3 is built from 14 residues. CDR3 region: CASSSGTPNTEAFF. The CDR3 nucleotides are TGTGCCAGCAGTTCCGGGACACCGAACACTGAAGCTTTCTTT.

This chain connects TRBV5-8 to TRBJ1-1; D might be TRBD1 (5 bases). The CDR3 runs 12 residues. The germline CDR1 and CDR2 sequences are SGHTS and YDEGEE. Trimming pared 9 bases from V and 0 bases from J, leaving 9 bases between. CDR3 sequence reads: CATRGMNTEAFF. CDR3 bases: TGTGCCACCCGGGGGATGAACACTGAAGCTTTCTTT.

The J gene is TRBJ2-5, the V gene TRBV6-6; TRBD2 matches at 14 bases. From germline, CDR1 is MNHNY and CDR2 SVGAGI (reference sequence). V shed 5 bases and J 5 bases; nucleotides not matched to a gene: 13. The CDR3 covers 18 residues. CDR3 nucleotide sequence: TGTGCCAGCAGTCCCCGACTAGCGGGAGGGCCGGTCGGGGAGACCCAGTACTTC. This gives the protein CASSPRLAGGPVGETQYF.

In this sample, this clone turned up once. The V call is TRBV7-3, the J call TRBJ2-3; perhaps TRBD2 as D (6 bases). Germline V lookup: CDR1 SGHTA, CDR2 FQGTGA. This CDR3 comprises 15 residues. Trimming took off 2 bases at V and 1 base at J, with 10 bases between the two ends. The CDR3 sequence: CASSLLARRTDTQYF. The DNA for the CDR3 is TGTGCCAGCAGCTTACTAGCGCGCCGCACAGATACGCAGTATTTT. Together with reference TRBV7-3 and TRBJ2-3, the CDR3 gives the full variable domain: GAGVSQTPSNKVTEKGKYVELRCDPISGHTALYWYRQSLGQGPEFLIYFQGTGAADDSGLPNDRFFAVRPEGSVSTLKIQRTERGDSAVYLCASSLLARRTDTQYFGPGTRLTVL.

J is TRBJ2-3 and V is TRBV7-2; D gene unclear. Between the trimmed V and J ends, which lost 1 base and 0 bases, there was a span of 8 bases. Germline lookup yields CDR1 SGHTA and CDR2 FQGNSA. This CDR3 contains 15 residues. The CDR3 nucleotides are TGTGCCAGCAGCTTAGAGTACGGGAGCACAGATACGCAGTATTTT. Residues: CASSLEYGSTDTQYF.

This clone has a handful of counts. This sequence joins TRBV4-1 and TRBJ1-6, with D possibly matching TRBD1 (6 bases). CDR1 is MGHRA and CDR2 is YSYEKL in the germline V gene. With 4 bases removed from V and 9 bases from J, the gap between germline ends came to 16 bases. The CDR3 is 15 residues long. The CDR3 here is CASSRLQGIRSPLHF. Written as DNA, the CDR3 is TGCGCCAGCAGCCGCTTACAGGGTATCCGTTCACCCCTCCACTTT.